This T cell receptor (beta chain) originates from a study of shared clonotypes between healthy human individuals. Study summary: The study drew on two women and a few men aged 18 to 49 as donors. Study outcomes and limitations: Naive subsets usually exceeded memory subsets in estimated richness.

Some 30,000 T cell genomes, or 200 to 250 ng DNA, went into the sorted-subset replicate PCRs. Original analysis: ImmunoSEQ only sent back junction sequences with no quality scores, so filtering was done differently. TCRdb's table, derived via immunoSEQ multiplex PCR, lists solely in-frame clones and lacks some. V and J calls and clone size are those listed in that table; D and trimming were worked out from the DNA. The sample consists of some 95,000 clones, roughly three quarters of them appearing once. Concerning this clone itself: Its antigen is not known.

This CDR3 contains 16 residues. Germline V gene data show CDR1 as SGHKS and CDR2 as YYEKEE (reference sequence). Trimming removed 4 bases at V and 0 bases at J, with 13 bases between. This sequence originates from a man younger than 45 in good health. V gene TRBV5-5 combines with J gene TRBJ2-2; possible D gene TRBD1, 6 bases. The sample consisted of memory CD8+ T cells sorted from blood. Noted subset: CD45RO+ cells pooled with CCR7-negative TemRA cells. The CDR3 is CASSLDSISNTGELFF. CDR3 nucleotides: TGTGCCAGCAGCCTGGACAGTATTTCGAACACCGGGGAGCTGTTTTTT.